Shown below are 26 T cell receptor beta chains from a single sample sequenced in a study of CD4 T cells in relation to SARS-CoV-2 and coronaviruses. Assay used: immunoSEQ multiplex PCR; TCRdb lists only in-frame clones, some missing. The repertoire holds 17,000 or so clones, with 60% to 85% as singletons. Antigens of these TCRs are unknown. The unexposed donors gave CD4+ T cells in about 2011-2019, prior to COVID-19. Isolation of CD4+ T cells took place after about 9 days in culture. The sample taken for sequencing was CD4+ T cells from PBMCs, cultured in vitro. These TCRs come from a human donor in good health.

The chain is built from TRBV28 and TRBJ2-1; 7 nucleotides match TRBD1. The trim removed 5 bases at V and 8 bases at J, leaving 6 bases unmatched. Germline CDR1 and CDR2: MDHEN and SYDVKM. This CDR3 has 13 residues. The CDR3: CASSRGGLDEQFF. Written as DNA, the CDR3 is TGTGCCAGCAGTCGAGGGGGCCTCGATGAGCAGTTCTTC.

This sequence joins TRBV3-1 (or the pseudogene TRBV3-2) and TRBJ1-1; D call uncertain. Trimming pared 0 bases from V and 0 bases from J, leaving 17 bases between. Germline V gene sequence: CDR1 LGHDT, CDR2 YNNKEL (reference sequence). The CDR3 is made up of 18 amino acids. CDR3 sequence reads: CASSQDLRPRMVNTEAFF. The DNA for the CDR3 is TGTGCCAGCAGCCAAGATCTCAGGCCGAGGATGGTGAACACTGAAGCTTTCTTT.

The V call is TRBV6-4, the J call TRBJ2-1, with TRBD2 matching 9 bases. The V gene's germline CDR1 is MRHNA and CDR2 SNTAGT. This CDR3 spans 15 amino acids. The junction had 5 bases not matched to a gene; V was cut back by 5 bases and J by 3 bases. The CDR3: CASSTGTSLYNEQFF. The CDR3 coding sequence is TGTGCCAGCAGTACCGGGACTAGCCTCTACAATGAGCAGTTCTTC.

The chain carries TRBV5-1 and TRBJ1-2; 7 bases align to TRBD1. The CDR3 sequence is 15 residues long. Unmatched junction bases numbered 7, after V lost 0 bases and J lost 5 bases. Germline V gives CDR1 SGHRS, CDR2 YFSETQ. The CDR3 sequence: CASSLGQGREYGYTF. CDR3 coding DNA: TGCGCCAGCAGCTTGGGACAGGGACGAGAGTATGGCTACACCTTC. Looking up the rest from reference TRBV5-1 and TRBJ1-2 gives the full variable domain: KAGVTQTPRYLIKTRGQQVTLSCSPISGHRSVSWYQQTPGQGLQFLFEYFSETQRNKGNFPGRFSGRQFSNSRSEMNVSTLELGDSALYLCASSLGQGREYGYTFGSGTRLTVV.

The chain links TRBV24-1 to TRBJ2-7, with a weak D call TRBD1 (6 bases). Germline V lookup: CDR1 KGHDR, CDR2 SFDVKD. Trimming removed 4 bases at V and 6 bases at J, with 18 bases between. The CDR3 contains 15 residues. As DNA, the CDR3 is TGTGCCACCAGTGACCTCACAGGGTCTTCGACCGAGCAGTACTTC. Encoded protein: CATSDLTGSSTEQYF.

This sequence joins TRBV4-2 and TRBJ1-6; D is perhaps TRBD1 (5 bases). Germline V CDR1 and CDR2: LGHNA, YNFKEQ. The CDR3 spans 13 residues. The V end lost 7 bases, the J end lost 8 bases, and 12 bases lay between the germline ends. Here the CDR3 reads CASTGQGDSPLHF. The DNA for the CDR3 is TGTGCCAGCACCGGGCAGGGCGATTCACCCCTCCACTTT.

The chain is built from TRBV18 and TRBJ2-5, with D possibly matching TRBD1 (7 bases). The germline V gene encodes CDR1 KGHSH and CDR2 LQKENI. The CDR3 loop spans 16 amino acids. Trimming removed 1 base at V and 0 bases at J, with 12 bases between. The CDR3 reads CASSPQGAGYQETQYF. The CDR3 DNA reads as TGTGCCAGCTCACCACAGGGGGCGGGGTACCAAGAGACCCAGTACTTC.

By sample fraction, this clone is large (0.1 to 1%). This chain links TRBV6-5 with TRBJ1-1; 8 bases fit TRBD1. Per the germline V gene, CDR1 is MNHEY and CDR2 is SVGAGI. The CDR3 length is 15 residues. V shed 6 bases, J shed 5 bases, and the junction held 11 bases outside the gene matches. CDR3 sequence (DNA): TGTGCCAGCAGCGACAGAGGACAGGGTCTGACTGAAGCTTTCTTT. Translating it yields CASSDRGQGLTEAFF.

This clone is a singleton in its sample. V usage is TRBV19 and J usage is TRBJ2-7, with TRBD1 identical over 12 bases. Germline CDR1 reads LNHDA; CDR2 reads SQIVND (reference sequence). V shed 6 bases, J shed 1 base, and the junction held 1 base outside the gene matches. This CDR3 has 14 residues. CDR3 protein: CASRGQGASYEQYF. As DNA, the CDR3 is TGTGCCAGTAGGGGACAGGGGGCTTCCTACGAGCAGTACTTC.

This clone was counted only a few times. CDR3 sequence reads: CASGRTGGETQYF. For the CDR3, the DNA is TGTGCCAGCGGTCGCACAGGGGGGGAGACCCAGTACTTC. The V and J genes are TRBV12-3 or TRBV12-4 and TRBJ2-5, with 8 bases identical to TRBD1. V shed 8 bases and J 5 bases; nucleotides not matched to a gene: 7. The CDR3 loop spans 13 amino acids.

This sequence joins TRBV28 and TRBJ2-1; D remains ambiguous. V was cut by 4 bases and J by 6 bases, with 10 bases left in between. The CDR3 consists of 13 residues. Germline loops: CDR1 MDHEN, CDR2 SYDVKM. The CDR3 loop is CASSSPQSNEQFF. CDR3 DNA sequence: TGTGCCAGCAGTTCTCCCCAAAGCAATGAGCAGTTCTTC.

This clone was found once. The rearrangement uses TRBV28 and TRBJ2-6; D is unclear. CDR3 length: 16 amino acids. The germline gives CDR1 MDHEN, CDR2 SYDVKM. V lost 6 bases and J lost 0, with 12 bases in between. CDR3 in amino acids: CASSRVRYSGANVLTF. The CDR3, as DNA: TGTGCCAGCAGCCGGGTAAGGTACTCTGGGGCCAACGTCCTGACTTTC. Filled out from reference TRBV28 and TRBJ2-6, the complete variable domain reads DVKVTQSSRYLVKRTGEKVFLECVQDMDHENMFWYRQDPGLGLRLIYFSYDVKMKEKGDIPEGYSVSREKKERFSLILESASTNQTSMYLCASSRVRYSGANVLTFGAGSRLTVL.

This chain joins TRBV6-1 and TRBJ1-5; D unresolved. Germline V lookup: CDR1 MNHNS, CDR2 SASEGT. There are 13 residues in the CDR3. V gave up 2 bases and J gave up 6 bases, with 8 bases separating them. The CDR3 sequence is CASSEPDFQPQHF. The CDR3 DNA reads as TGTGCCAGCAGTGAACCGGACTTTCAGCCCCAGCATTTT.

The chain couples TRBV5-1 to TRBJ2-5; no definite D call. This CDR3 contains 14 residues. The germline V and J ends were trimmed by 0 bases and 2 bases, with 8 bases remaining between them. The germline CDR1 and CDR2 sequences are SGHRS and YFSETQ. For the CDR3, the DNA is TGCGCCAGCAGCTTGGCGCAGGCTCAAGAGACCCAGTACTTC. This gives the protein CASSLAQAQETQYF. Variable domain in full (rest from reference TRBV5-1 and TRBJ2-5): KAGVTQTPRYLIKTRGQQVTLSCSPISGHRSVSWYQQTPGQGLQFLFEYFSETQRNKGNFPGRFSGRQFSNSRSEMNVSTLELGDSALYLCASSLAQAQETQYFGPGTRLLVL.

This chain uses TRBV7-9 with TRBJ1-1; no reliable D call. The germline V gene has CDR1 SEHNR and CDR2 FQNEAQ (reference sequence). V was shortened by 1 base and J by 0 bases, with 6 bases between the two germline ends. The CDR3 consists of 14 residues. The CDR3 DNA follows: TGTGCCAGCAGCTTAGGGGCCGTGAACACTGAAGCTTTCTTT. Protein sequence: CASSLGAVNTEAFF.

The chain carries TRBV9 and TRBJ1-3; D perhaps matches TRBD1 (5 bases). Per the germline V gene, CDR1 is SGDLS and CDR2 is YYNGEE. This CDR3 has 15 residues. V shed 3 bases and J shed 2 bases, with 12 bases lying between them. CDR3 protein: CASSDGGGAGNTIYF. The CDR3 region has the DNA TGTGCCAGCAGCGACGGGGGAGGGGCTGGAAACACCATATATTTT. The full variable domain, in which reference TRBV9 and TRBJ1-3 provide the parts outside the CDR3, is DSGVTQTPKHLITATGQRVTLRCSPRSGDLSVYWYQQSLDQGLQFLIQYYNGEERAKGNILERFSAQQFPDLHSELNLSSLELGDSALYFCASSDGGGAGNTIYFGEGSWLTVV.

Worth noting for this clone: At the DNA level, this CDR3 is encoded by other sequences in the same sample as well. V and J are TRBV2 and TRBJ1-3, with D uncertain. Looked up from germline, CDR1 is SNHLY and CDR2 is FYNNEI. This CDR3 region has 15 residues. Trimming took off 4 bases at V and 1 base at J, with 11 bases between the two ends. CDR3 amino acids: CASSGGPRSGNTIYF. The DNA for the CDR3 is TGTGCCAGCAGTGGAGGACCGCGTTCTGGAAACACCATATATTTT.

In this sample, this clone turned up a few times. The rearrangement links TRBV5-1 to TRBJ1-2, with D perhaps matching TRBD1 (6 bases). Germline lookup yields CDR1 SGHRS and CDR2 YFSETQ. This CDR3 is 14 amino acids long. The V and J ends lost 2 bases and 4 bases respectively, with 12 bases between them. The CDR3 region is CASSFSTGIYGYTF. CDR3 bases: TGCGCCAGCAGCTTCTCCACAGGGATCTATGGCTACACCTTC.

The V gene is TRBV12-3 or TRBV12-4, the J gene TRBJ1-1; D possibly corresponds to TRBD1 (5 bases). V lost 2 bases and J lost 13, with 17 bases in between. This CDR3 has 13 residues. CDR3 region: CASSLWGQGLVFF. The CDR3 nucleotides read TGTGCCAGCAGTTTATGGGGCCAAGGATTAGTTTTCTTT.

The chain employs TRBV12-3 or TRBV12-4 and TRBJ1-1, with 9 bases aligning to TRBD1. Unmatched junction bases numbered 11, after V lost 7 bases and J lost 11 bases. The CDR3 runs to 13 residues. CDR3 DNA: TGTGCCAGCATCCCACCGGGACAGGGAGCGGCTTTCTTT. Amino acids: CASIPPGQGAAFF.

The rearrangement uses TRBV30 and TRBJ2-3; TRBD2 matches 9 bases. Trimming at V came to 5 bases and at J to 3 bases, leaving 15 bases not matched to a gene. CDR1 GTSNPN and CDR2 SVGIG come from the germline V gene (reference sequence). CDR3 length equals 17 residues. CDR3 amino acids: CAWQGSGGTSYTDTQYF. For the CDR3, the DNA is TGTGCCTGGCAAGGTTCAGGTGGGACTAGCTATACAGATACGCAGTATTTT.

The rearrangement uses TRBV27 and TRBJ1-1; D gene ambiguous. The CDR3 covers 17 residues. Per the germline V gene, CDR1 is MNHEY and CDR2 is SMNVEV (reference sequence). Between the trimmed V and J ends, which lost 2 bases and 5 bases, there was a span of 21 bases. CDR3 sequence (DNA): TGTGCCAGCAGTTTAGTTTTTGGGGATTCTGGGCGGACTGAAGCTTTCTTT. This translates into CASSLVFGDSGRTEAFF.

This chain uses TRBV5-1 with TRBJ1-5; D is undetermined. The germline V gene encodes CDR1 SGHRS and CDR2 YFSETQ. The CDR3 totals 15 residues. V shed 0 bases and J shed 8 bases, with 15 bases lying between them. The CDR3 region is CASSLGGSLEEPQHF. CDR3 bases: TGCGCCAGCAGCTTGGGTGGTAGCCTCGAGGAGCCCCAGCATTTT.

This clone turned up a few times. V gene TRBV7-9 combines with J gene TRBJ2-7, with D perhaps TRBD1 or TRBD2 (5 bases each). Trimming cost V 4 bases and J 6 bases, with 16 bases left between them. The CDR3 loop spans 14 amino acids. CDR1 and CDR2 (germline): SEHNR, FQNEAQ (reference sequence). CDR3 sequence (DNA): TGTGCCAGCAGCTGGGGACCCATTCCCTCCGAGCAGTACTTC. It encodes CASSWGPIPSEQYF.

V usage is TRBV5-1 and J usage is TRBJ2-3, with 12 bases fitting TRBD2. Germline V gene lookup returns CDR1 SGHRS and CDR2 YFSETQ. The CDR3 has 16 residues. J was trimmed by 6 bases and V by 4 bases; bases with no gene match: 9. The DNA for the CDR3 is TGCGCCAGCAGCATAGGACTAGCGGGATTTGTTGATACGCAGTATTTT. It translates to CASSIGLAGFVDTQYF.

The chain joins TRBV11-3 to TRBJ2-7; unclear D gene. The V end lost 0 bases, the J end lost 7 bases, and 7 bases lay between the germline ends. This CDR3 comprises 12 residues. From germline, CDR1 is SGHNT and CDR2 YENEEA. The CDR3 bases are TGTGCCAGCAGCTTAGATGGTCAGGAGCAGTACTTC. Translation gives CASSLDGQEQYF.